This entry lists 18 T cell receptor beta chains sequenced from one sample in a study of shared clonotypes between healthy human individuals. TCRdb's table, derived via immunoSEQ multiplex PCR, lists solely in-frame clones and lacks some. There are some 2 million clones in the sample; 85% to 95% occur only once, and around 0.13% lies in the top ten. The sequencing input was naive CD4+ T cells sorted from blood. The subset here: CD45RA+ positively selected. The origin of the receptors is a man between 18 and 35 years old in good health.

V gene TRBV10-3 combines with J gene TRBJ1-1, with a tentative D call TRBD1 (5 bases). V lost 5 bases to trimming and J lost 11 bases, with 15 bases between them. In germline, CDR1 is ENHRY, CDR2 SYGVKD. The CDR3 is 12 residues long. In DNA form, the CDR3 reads TGTGCCATCAGTCGGGACTCACTGGACGCTTTCTTT. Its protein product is CAISRDSLDAFF.

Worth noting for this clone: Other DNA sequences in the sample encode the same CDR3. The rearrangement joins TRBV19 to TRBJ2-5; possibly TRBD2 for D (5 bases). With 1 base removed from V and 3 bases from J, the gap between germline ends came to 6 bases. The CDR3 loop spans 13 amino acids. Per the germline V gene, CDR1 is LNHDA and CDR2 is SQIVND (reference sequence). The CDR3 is CASSIGLKETQYF. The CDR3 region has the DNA TGTGCCAGTAGTATAGGACTAAAAGAGACCCAGTACTTC.

CDR3 sequence reads: CSVEELNNEQFF. CDR3 nucleotide sequence: TGCAGCGTTGAAGAATTGAACAATGAGCAGTTCTTC. The chain is built from TRBV29-1 and TRBJ2-1; no firm D call. V gave up 0 bases and J gave up 5 bases, with 5 bases separating them. The CDR3 runs to 12 residues. Per the germline V gene, CDR1 is SQVTM and CDR2 is ANQGSEA.

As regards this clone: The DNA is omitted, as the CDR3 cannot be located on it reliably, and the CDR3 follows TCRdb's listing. CDR3 region: CASTWGRGNEKLFF. This chain uses TRBV21-1 with TRBJ1-4; the table names TRBD1, a call not compared with the DNA. TRBV21-1 is noted as a pseudogene. Including both end residues, the CDR3 is 14 amino acids long.

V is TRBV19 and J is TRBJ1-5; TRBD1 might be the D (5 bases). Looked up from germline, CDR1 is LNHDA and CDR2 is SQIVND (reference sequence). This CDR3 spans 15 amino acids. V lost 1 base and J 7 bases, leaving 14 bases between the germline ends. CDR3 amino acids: CASSIAARVGQPQHF. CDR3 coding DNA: TGTGCCAGTAGTATAGCGGCCAGGGTAGGGCAGCCCCAGCATTTT.

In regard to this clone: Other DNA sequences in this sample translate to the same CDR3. The CDR3 DNA is TGTGCCAGCAACCACCGTGGGACTAGCAGATCCTACAATGAGCAGTTCTTC. Residues: CASNHRGTSRSYNEQFF. This chain connects TRBV2 to TRBJ2-1; TRBD2 agrees at 9 bases. This CDR3 region has 17 residues. V lost 7 bases to trimming and J lost 1 base; unmatched junction nucleotides: 11. Germline values: CDR1 SNHLY, CDR2 FYNNEI.

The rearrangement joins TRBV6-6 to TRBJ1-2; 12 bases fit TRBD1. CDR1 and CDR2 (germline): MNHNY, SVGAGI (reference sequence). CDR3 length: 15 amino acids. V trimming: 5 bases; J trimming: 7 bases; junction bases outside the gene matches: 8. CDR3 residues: CASSTPGQGASGYTF. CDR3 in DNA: TGTGCCAGCAGTACACCGGGACAGGGGGCCAGTGGCTACACCTTC.

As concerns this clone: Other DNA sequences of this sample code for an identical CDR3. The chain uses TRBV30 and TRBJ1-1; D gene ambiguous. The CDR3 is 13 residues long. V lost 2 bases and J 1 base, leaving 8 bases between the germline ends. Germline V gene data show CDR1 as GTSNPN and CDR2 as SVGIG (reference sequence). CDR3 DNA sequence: TGTGCCTGGAGTCCTCAGGCGAACACTGAAGCTTTCTTT. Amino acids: CAWSPQANTEAFF.

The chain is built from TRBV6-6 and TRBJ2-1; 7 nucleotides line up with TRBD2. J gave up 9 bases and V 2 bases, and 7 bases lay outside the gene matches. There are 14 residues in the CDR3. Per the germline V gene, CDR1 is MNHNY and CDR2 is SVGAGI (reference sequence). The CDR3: CASSYRRPGGEQFF. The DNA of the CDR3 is TGTGCCAGCAGTTACCGACGTCCGGGGGGTGAGCAGTTCTTC.

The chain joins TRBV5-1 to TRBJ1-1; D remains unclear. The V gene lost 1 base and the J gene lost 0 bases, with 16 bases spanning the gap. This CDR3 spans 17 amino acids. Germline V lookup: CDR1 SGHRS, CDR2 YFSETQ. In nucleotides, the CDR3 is TGCGCCAGCAGCTTGATTTCCGGGTCAGCTATGAACACTGAAGCTTTCTTT. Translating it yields CASSLISGSAMNTEAFF.

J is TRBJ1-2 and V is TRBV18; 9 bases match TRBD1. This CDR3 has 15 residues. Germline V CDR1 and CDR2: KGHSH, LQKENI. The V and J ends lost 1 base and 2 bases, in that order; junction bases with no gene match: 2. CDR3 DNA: TGTGCCAGCTCACCACGACAGGGGGGAAACTATGGCTACACCTTC. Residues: CASSPRQGGNYGYTF.

This CDR3 reads CASSGTHGDLYGYTF. The CDR3, as DNA: TGTGCCAGCAGTGGGACCCATGGGGATCTCTATGGCTACACCTTC. The V and J genes are TRBV25-1 and TRBJ1-2; no reliable D call. V shed 4 bases and J shed 4 bases, with 16 bases lying between them. The germline V gene encodes CDR1 MGHDK and CDR2 SYGVNS. This CDR3 spans 15 amino acids.

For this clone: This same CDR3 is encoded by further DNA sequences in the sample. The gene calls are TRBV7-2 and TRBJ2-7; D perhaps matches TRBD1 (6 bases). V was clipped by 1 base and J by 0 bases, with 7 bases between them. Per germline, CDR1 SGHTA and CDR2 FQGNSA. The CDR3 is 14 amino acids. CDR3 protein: CASSLDRASYEQYF. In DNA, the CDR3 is TGTGCCAGCAGCTTAGACAGGGCCTCCTACGAGCAGTACTTC.

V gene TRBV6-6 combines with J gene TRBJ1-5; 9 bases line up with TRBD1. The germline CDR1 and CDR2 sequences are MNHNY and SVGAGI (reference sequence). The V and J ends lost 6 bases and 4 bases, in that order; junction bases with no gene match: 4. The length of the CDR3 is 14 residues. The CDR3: CASRQTGGNQPQHF. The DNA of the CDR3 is TGTGCCAGCAGACAGACAGGGGGAAATCAGCCCCAGCATTTT.

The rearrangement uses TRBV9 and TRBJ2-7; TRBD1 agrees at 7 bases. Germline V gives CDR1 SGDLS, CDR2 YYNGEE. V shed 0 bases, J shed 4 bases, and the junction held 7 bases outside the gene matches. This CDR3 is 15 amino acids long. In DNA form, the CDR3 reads TGTGCCAGCAGCGTAGGGGACAGCCCACGGTACGAGCAGTACTTC. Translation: CASSVGDSPRYEQYF.

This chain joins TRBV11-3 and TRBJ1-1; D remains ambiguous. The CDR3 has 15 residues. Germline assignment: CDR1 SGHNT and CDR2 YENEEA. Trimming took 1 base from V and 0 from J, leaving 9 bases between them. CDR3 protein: CASSLAADMNTEAFF. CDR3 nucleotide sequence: TGTGCCAGCAGCTTAGCGGCAGACATGAACACTGAAGCTTTCTTT.

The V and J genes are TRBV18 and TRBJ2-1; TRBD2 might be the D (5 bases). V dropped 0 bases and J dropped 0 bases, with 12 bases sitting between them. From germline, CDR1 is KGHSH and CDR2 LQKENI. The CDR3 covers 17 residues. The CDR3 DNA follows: TGTGCCAGCTCACCACCGCGAGGGAACAGCTCCTACAATGAGCAGTTCTTC. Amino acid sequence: CASSPPRGNSSYNEQFF.

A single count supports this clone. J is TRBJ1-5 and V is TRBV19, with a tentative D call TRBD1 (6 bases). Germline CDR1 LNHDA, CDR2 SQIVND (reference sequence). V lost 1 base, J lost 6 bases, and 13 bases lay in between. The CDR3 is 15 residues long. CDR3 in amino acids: CASSIVKGVAQPQHF. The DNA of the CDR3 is TGTGCCAGTAGTATAGTTAAGGGGGTGGCTCAGCCCCAGCATTTT.